This T cell receptor beta chain derives from a study of shared clonotypes between healthy human individuals. At the level of the study: CD8 memory received one plate per donor, CD8 naive two, CD4 memory three and CD4 naive three.

The study separated CD4+ cells into CD45RA+ naive and CD45RA-negative memory subsets. Assay used: immunoSEQ multiplex PCR; TCRdb lists only in-frame clones, some missing. The top ten hold about 9.4% of the sample, which has approximately 340,000 clones, less than 75% seen once. Comment on this clone: This CDR3 is also generated by other DNA sequences in the sample.

The clonotype comes from a young man in good health. Sequenced material: memory CD4+ T cells sorted from blood. The sample's subset: CD45RA-negative fraction.

CDR3 bases: TGTGCCAGCAGCTGGACTCCTAGCACAGATACGCAGTATTTT. This encodes CASSWTPSTDTQYF. The chain joins TRBV7-2 to TRBJ2-3, with a possible D match to TRBD2 (5 bases). Germline CDR1 is SGHTA and CDR2 is FQGNSA. The CDR3 has 14 amino acids. Between the trimmed V and J ends, which lost 4 bases and 0 bases, there was a span of 8 bases.